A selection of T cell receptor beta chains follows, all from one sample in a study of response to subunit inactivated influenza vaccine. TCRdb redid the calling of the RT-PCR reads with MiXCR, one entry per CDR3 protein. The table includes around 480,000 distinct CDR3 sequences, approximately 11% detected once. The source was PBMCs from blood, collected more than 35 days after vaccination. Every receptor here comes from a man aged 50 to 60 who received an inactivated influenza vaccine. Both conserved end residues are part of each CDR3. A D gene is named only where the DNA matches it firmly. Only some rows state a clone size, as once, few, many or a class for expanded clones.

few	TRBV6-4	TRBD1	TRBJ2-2	CASKTGADTGELFF	TGTGCCAGCAAGACAGGGGCAGACACCGGGGAGCTGTTTTTT
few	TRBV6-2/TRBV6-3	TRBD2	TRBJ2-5	CASSYGGGGETQYF	TGTGCCAGCAGTTATGGGGGGGGAGGGGAGACCCAGTACTTC
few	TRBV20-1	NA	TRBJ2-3	CSARDWASTDTQYF	TGCAGTGCTAGAGATTGGGCCTCCACAGATACGCAGTATTTT
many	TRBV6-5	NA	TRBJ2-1	CASSTRGPYNEQFF	TGTGCCAGCAGTACACGAGGGCCCTACAATGAGCAGTTCTTC
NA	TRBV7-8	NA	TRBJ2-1	CASSLPPYTSSYNEQFF	TGTGCCAGCAGCTTACCGCCTTATACCAGCTCCTACAATGAGCAGTTCTTC
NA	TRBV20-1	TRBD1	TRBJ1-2	CSALDRAGYGYTF	TGCAGTGCCCTGGACAGGGCAGGGTATGGCTACACCTTC
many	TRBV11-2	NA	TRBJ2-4	CASSRGAEENIQYF	TGTGCCAGCAGCCGAGGGGCTGAGGAAAACATTCAGTACTTC
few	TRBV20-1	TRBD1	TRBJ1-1	CSARGTGALNTEAFF	TGCAGTGCTCGCGGGACAGGGGCGTTGAACACTGAAGCTTTCTTT
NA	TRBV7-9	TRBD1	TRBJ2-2	CASSWGDRATGELFF	TGTGCCAGCAGCTGGGGGGACAGGGCGACCGGGGAGCTGTTTTTT
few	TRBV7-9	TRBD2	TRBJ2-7	CASSFREGRYEQYF	TGTGCCAGCAGCTTTAGGGAGGGACGCTACGAGCAGTACTTC
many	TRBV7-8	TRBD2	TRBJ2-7	CASSATSGNYEQYF	TGTGCCAGCAGCGCGACTAGCGGAAACTACGAGCAGTACTTC
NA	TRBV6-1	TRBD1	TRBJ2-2	CASKMTGMNTGELFF	TGTGCCAGCAAGATGACAGGGATGAACACCGGGGAGCTGTTTTTT
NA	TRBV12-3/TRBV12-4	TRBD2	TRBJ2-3	CASSLPGLAVGTDTQYF	TGTGCCAGCAGTTTGCCGGGACTAGCCGTGGGCACAGATACGCAGTATTTT
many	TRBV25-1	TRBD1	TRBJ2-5	CASSEYSGTGGTFRRDQETQYF	TGTGCCAGCAGTGAATATAGCGGGACAGGGGGGACCTTCCGGAGGGATCAAGAGACCCAGTACTTC
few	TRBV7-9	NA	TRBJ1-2	CASSHPEGGDYGYTF	TGTGCCAGCAGCCACCCCGAAGGGGGAGACTATGGCTACACCTTC